The sequence of this TCR beta chain was determined in a study of shared clonotypes between healthy human individuals (dated by TCRdb to 2018 to 2020). In terms of the full investigation: The cohort included three men and a couple of women between 18 and 49 years of age. Per donor, three plates each were used for CD4 naive and CD4 memory, two for CD8 naive, and one for CD8 memory. The study deeply sequenced blood TCR repertoires of 5 or 6 healthy adults to estimate repertoire size and the extent of clonotype sharing between individuals. Libraries were prepared and TCR repertoires were sequenced by different laboratories using diverse techniques, in order to increase sequencing depth and limit assay-specific biases. Per donor, leukapheresis produced somewhere between about 0.85 and 9.5 billion PBMCs. The full study reports these points: Because the study included only a small number of donors, the genetic and exposure-history diversity represented was limited. When several donors were compared, the shared fraction of clonotypes was about 5.2% for naive CD4, about 4% for naive CD8, more than 2% for memory CD4, and less than 0.45% for memory CD8. Rarefaction of sorted-subset datasets indicated incomplete sequencing despite the large sequencing depth. Compared with non-shared clonotypes, the clonotypes found in all four sorted-subset donors had higher generation probabilities. Larger estimated clonotype richness was generally found for naive subsets than for memory subsets. Sampling was restricted to blood, and TCR repertoires in tissue are likely to differ from TCR repertoires in blood. Based on pairwise subsampling, the degree of clonotype sharing among donors was expected to be affected by sequencing depth.

This clone was detected only a few times. Its antigen is currently not known. Base qualities are not at hand, and no much larger clone is one base apart. Using the deep immunoSEQ assay, multiplex PCR amplified TCR CDR3 regions from genomic DNA. Genomic DNA extracted from each cell subset was distributed evenly over all wells of several immunoSEQ 96-well plates, and each plate served as one replicate. For sorted subsets, 200 to 250 ng of genomic DNA, equivalent to around 30,000 T cell genomes, went into each replicate PCR. Purified libraries were measured with a Qubit 3.0 fluorometer, size-checked on a Bioanalyzer 2100, and measured again with the KAPA Library Quantification kit. Every immunoSEQ 96-well plate was sequenced on a dedicated single-read 150-cycle Illumina NextSeq 550 flow cell. On the study's bioinformatics: Because the immunoSEQ output included only junctional sequences and no quality scores, the filtering could not be the same as the filtering used for full-length reads. To assign V/J genes and CDR3, sequences were annotated against IMGT germline references using PyIR, a Python wrapper for IgBLAST v1.9. Reads were removed for weak V/J assignments (E-value above 1e-6), missing CDR3, stop codons, out-of-frame junctions, or ambiguous translated residues. V3J clonotypes were defined by identical inferred V gene, J gene, and CDR3 amino acid sequence. The percentage overlap between two repertoires was calculated by dividing the number of shared unique clonotypes by the size of the smaller repertoire. RTK rarefaction, the Chao1 estimator, and Recon v2.1 estimates of unobserved clonotypes were used to assess repertoire richness. For all TCRbeta clonotypes obtained by the gDNA method from a few donors, generation probabilities were computed with OLGA. The table was pulled from immuneACCESS by TCRdb, which kept in-frame rearrangements only. Such tables lose some clones; where checked, under half of the loss comes from unresolved V genes, and the rest has no known cause. For V, J and clone size, that table is used; D and trimming come from the DNA. This sample lists approximately 250,000 clones; 65% were detected once. The ten biggest clones cover over 8.5% of the sample.

The donors were healthy, HIV-negative adults who had no recently reported acute infections or vaccinations. Only Caucasian adults living in Nashville, Tennessee, USA were represented among the donors. CD4+ T cells were enriched by magnetic negative selection, after which naive cells were positively selected on CD45RA and the negative fraction was taken as the memory subset. Blood was obtained by leukapheresis, after which PBMCs were separated by Ficoll-Histopaque density gradient centrifugation and cryopreserved in liquid nitrogen vapor phase. Purity and quantity of every magnetically sorted T cell population were checked by analytical flow cytometry. Each sorted fraction had its genomic DNA isolated and then quantified by UV absorbance on a Nanodrop 2000c. Per the germline V gene, MRHNA is the CDR1 and SNTAGT is the CDR2. Trimming removed 6 bases from V and 5 bases from J; the gene matches leave 15 bases unexplained. The CDR3, from cysteine to phenylalanine, totals 16 residues. The sequence is cut down to CDR3 DNA, 48 bases in frame from base 1.

The chain was built from TRBV6-4 and TRBJ2-5, with 7 central nucleotides matching TRBD2. The sequenced sample was memory CD4+ T cells sorted from blood. The intended sense of this specimen's cell subset or site label: CD45RA-negative fraction. The sequence came from a young man in good health. The base sequence is TGTGCCAGCAGGACGCAACTAGCGAAGGAGTCGGAGACCCAGTACTTC. It translates as CASRTQLAKESETQYF.